This TCR beta chain was recovered during a study of cytotoxic CD8 clonotypes in ibrutinib-treated CLL. Study summary: Enrolment comprised 11 relapsed/refractory and over 14 treatment-naive patients; approximately 18 were IGHV unmutated.

Study-wide points: Private clonotypes, not public ones, expanded at ibrutinib response. A rise in clonality was seen at ibrutinib response, and a fall back toward baseline was seen at progression.

The CDR3 has 13 residues. V was clipped by 6 bases and J by 6 bases; unmatched bases: 6. The germline V gene encodes CDR1 SNHLY and CDR2 FYNNEI. With regard to this clone: Antigen unknown.

Assay: immunoSEQ multiplex PCR; the TCRdb copy retains only in-frame clones and omits some. Here the sample spans tens of thousands of clones, about 70% being singletons. The origin of this receptor is a human donor with chronic lymphocytic leukemia. The source was PBMCs, collected after 24 months of ibrutinib treatment. The gene calls are TRBV2 and TRBJ2-7, with 9 bases aligning to TRBD2. DNA for the CDR3: TGTGCCAGCAGGGGGACTAGCTCTGGCGAGCAGTACTTC. This encodes CASRGTSSGEQYF.